Below are 4 T cell receptor beta chains sequenced from a single sample in a study of shared clonotypes between healthy human individuals. Libraries were prepared by immunoSEQ multiplex PCR; TCRdb keeps only in-frame clonotypes and omits some of them. Found here are some 480,000 clones, 70% to 80% of them singletons; the top ten hold 10% to 15%. The sample comprised PBMCs. These receptors originate from a woman in her thirties or forties in good health. Some clones in this sample may be carry-over from other donors' samples.

This chain connects TRBV7-9 to TRBJ2-7; the D gene is possibly TRBD2 (5 bases). The CDR3 has 15 residues. V lost 4 bases and J lost 0, with 13 bases in between. Germline V gives CDR1 SEHNR, CDR2 FQNEAQ (reference sequence). CDR3 in amino acids: CASSSRVFSSYEQYF. DNA of the CDR3: TGTGCCAGCAGCTCGCGGGTTTTTAGCTCCTACGAGCAGTACTTC.

V and J are TRBV4-1 and TRBJ2-1, with TRBD2 matching 8 bases. Germline CDR1 reads MGHRA; CDR2 reads YSYEKL. The junction had 0 bases not matched to a gene; V was cut back by 3 bases and J by 2 bases. The CDR3 consists of 14 residues. CDR3 in DNA: TGCGCCAGCAGCCAGCGGGAGGCCTACAATGAGCAGTTCTTC. It translates to CASSQREAYNEQFF.

V is TRBV29-1 and J is TRBJ2-5, with unresolved D. With 3 bases removed from V and 7 bases from J, the gap between germline ends came to 9 bases. CDR3 size: 11 residues. Germline assignment: CDR1 SQVTM and CDR2 ANQGSEA. The CDR3 nucleotides are TGCAGCGTTGAGCGCGGCGGGACCCAGTACTTC. Translating gives CSVERGGTQYF. Combining the CDR3 with reference TRBV29-1 and TRBJ2-5 gives the whole variable domain SAVISQKPSRDICQRGTSLTIQCQVDSQVTMMFWYRQQPGQSLTLIATANQGSEATYESGFVIDKFPISRPNLTFSTLTVSNMSPEDSSIYLCSVERGGTQYFGPGTRLLVL.

The chain combines TRBV4-2 with TRBJ2-7, with D tentatively TRBD1 (7 bases). V was cut by 2 bases and J by 2 bases, with 16 bases left in between. This CDR3 contains 16 residues. The germline V gene has CDR1 LGHNA and CDR2 YNFKEQ. This CDR3 is CASSQPGGSGPYEQYF. CDR3 in DNA: TGTGCCAGCAGCCAACCAGGGGGGAGCGGGCCCTACGAGCAGTACTTC.